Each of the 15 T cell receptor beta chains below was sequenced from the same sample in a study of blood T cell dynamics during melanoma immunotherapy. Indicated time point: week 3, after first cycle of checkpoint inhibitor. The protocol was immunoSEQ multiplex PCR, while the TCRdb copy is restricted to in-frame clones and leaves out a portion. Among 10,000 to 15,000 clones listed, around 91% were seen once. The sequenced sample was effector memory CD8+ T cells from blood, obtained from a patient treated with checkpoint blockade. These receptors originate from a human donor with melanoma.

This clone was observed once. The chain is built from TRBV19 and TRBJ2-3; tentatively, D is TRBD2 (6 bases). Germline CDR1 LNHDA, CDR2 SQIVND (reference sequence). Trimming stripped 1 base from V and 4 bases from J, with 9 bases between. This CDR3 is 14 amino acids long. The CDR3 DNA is TGTGCCAGTAGTATAGCGGGAGTGGCAGATACGCAGTATTTT. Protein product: CASSIAGVADTQYF. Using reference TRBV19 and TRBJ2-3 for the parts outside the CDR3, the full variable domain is DGGITQSPKYLFRKEGQNVTLSCEQNLNHDAMYWYRQDPGQGLRLIYYSQIVNDFQKGDIAEGYSVSREKKESFPLTVTSAQKNPTAFYLCASSIAGVADTQYFGPGTRLTVL.

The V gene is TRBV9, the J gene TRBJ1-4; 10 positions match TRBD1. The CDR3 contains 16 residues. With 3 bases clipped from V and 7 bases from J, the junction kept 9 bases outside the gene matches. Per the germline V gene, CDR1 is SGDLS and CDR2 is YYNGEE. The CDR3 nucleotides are TGTGCCAGCAGCGCACCCGGGACAGGGGAATTTGAAAAACTGTTTTTT. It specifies CASSAPGTGEFEKLFF.

The CDR3 coding sequence is TGTGCCAGCAGTACCCCGGGACTAGAAAGAACAGATACGCAGTATTTT. Its translation is CASSTPGLERTDTQYF. The chain employs TRBV2 and TRBJ2-3, with TRBD2 identical over 8 bases. Germline V CDR1 and CDR2: SNHLY, FYNNEI. The V and J ends lost 5 bases and 3 bases, in that order; junction bases with no gene match: 10. This CDR3 is 16 amino acids long.

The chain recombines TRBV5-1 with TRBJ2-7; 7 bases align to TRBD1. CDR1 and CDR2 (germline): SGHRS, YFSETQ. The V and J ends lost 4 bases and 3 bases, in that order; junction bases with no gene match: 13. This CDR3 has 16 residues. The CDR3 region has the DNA TGCGCCAGCAGCCTGGGAACGGGGACAGCATACTACGAGCAGTACTTC. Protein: CASSLGTGTAYYEQYF.

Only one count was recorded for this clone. As DNA, the CDR3 is TGTGCCAGCAGTTGGGATAGCGGGAGGGCCCTCGGTGAGCAGTTCTTC. Translated: CASSWDSGRALGEQFF. The chain combines TRBV5-8 with TRBJ2-1; TRBD2 agrees at 11 bases. CDR3 length: 16 amino acids. Trimming cost V 5 bases and J 9 bases; bases outside gene matches: 13. CDR1 and CDR2 from the germline V gene are SGHTS and YDEGEE.

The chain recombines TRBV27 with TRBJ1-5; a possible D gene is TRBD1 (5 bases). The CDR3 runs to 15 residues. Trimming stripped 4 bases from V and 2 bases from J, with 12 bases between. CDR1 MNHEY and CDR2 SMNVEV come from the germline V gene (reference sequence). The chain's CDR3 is CASSSGGLGNQPQHF. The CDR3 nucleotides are TGTGCCAGCAGTTCGGGGGGGTTGGGCAATCAGCCCCAGCATTTT.

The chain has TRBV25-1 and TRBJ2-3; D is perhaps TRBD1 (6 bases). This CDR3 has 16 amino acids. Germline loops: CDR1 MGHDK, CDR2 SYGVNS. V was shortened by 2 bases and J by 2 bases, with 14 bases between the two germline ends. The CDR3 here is CASSEQGRWFTDTQYF. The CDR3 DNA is TGTGCCAGCAGTGAACAGGGGCGATGGTTCACAGATACGCAGTATTTT.

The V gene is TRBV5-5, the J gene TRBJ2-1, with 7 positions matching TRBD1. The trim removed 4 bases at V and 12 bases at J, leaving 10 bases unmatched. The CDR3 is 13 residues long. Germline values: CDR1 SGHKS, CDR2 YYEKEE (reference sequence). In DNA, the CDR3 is TGTGCCAGCAGCATTACAGGGGATGGGGGGCAGTTCTTC. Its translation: CASSITGDGGQFF.

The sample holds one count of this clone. For the CDR3, the DNA is TGCGCCAGCAGCTTCGAGACAGGGGGCCTGTACGAGCAGTACTTC. This sequence encodes CASSFETGGLYEQYF. The rearrangement joins TRBV5-1 to TRBJ2-7; TRBD1 agrees at 10 bases. Trimming cost V 2 bases and J 4 bases; bases outside gene matches: 6. From germline, CDR1 is SGHRS and CDR2 YFSETQ. This CDR3 contains 15 residues.

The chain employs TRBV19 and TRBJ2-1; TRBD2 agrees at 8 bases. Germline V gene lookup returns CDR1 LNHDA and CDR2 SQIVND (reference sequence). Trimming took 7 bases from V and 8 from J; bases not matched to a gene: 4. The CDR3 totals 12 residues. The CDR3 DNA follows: TGTGCCAGTATCGGGGGGGGCGATGAGCAGTTCTTC. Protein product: CASIGGGDEQFF.

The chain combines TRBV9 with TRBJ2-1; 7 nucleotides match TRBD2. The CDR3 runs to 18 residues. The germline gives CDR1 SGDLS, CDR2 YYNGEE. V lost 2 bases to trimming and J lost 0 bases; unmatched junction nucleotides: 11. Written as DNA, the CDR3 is TGTGCCAGCAGCGTGAGGGTTGGCGGCGGGAGCTCCTACAATGAGCAGTTCTTC. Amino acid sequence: CASSVRVGGGSSYNEQFF.

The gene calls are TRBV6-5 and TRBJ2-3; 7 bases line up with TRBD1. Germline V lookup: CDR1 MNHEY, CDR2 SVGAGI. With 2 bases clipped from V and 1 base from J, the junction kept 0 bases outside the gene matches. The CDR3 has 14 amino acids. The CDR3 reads CASSYGTGTDTQYF. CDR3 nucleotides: TGTGCCAGCAGTTACGGGACAGGCACAGATACGCAGTATTTT.

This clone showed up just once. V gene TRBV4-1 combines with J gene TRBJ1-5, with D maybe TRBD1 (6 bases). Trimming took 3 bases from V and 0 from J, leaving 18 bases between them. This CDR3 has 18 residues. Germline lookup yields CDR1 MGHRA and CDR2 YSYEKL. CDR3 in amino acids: CASSHYTPGQYSNQPQHF. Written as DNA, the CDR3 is TGCGCCAGCAGCCACTACACACCGGGACAATATAGCAATCAGCCCCAGCATTTT.

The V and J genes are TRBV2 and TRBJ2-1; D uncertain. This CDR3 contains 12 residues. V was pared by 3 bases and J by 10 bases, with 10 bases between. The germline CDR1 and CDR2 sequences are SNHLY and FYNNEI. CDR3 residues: CASSDLAGEQFF. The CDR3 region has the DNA TGTGCCAGCAGTGATTTAGCTGGGGAGCAGTTCTTC.

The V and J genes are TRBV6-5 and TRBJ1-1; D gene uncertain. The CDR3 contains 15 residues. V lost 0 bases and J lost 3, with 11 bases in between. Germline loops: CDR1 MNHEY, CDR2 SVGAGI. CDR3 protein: CASSYSSGGYTEAFF. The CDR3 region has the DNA TGTGCCAGCAGTTACTCGAGTGGAGGGTACACTGAAGCTTTCTTT.